A single sample is the source of the 21 T cell receptor beta chains below, sequenced in a study of T-cell memory formation after mild COVID-19. Using its own MiXCR run on the 5' RACE reads, TCRdb lists one record per CDR3 protein. This sample has roughly 260,000 distinct CDR3 sequences, with roughly 15% found just once. The sequenced sample was PBMCs or a T cell subset sorted from them (not recorded which). Receptors originate from a man between 18 and 35 years old who had mild COVID-19 (a few samples of this study predate the infection). Cell type and time point are not known.

The chain recombines TRBV5-1 with TRBJ1-2; no clear D gene. The V and J ends lost 4 bases and 6 bases respectively, with 10 bases between them. CDR1 and CDR2 from the germline V gene are SGHRS and YFSETQ. The CDR3 contains 12 residues. As DNA, the CDR3 is TGCGCCAGCAGCCCTGTTGGGGATGGCTACACCTTC. As protein: CASSPVGDGYTF.

The J gene is TRBJ1-1, the V gene TRBV29-1; no definite D call. Trimming shortened V by 1 base and J by 10 bases, and 13 bases separated the two germline ends. Germline CDR1 reads SQVTM; CDR2 reads ANQGSEA. This CDR3 contains 12 residues. This CDR3 reads CSVEVAYVGAFF. CDR3 coding DNA: TGCAGCGTTGAAGTGGCGTATGTTGGAGCTTTCTTT.

The V and J genes are TRBV20-1 and TRBJ1-1; D call uncertain. Germline V CDR1 and CDR2: DFQATT, SNEGSKA (reference sequence). The CDR3 is made up of 13 amino acids. Trimming took 3 bases from V and 1 from J, leaving 9 bases between them. The CDR3, as DNA: TGCAGTGCTAGGGAAGGGTGGAACACTGAAGCTTTCTTT. It codes for CSAREGWNTEAFF.

This clonotype was counted only a few times. This chain connects TRBV24-1 to TRBJ1-5; 8 nucleotides line up with TRBD1. Germline CDR1 reads KGHDR; CDR2 reads SFDVKD. The CDR3 runs 15 residues. J gave up 5 bases and V 5 bases, and 7 bases lay outside the gene matches. The CDR3 DNA follows: TGTGCCACCAGTGCCGTTGGGACAGGAGATCAGCCCCAGCATTTT. It translates to CATSAVGTGDQPQHF.

This clonotype has ten or more counts. J is TRBJ2-5 and V is TRBV5-1; D not resolved. Germline assignment: CDR1 SGHRS and CDR2 YFSETQ. The CDR3 extends over 13 amino acids. The ends were cut back, 0 bases at V and 4 bases at J, with 7 bases in the middle. The CDR3 region has the DNA TGCGCCAGCAGCTTGGGTCCCGGAGAGACCCAGTACTTC. As protein: CASSLGPGETQYF.

This clonotype was counted a few times. The V and J genes are TRBV4-1 and TRBJ2-7; tentatively, D is TRBD1 (6 bases). The CDR3 has 13 amino acids. Germline CDR1 MGHRA, CDR2 YSYEKL. Trimming took off 6 bases at V and 3 bases at J, with 12 bases between the two ends. CDR3 bases: TGCGCCAGCAGGAACGTGGACAGCTACGAGCAGTACTTC. Translating gives CASRNVDSYEQYF.

This clonotype was seen a few times. The rearrangement joins TRBV7-2 to TRBJ2-1; D may be TRBD2 (6 bases). From germline, CDR1 is SGHTA and CDR2 FQGNSA. Trimming took off 5 bases at V and 10 bases at J, with 12 bases between the two ends. The CDR3 has 12 residues. The chain's CDR3 is CASSIRGLEQFF. Here the CDR3 DNA reads TGTGCCAGCAGCATCCGGGGACTCGAGCAGTTCTTC.

The chain has TRBV6-2 or TRBV6-3 and TRBJ2-7; D gene uncertain. The germline gives CDR1 MNHEY, CDR2 SVGEGT. Trimming cost V 6 bases and J 4 bases, with 13 bases left between them. The CDR3 totals 13 residues. CDR3 bases: TGTGCCAGCAGAGCCCCCGGCACTTACGAGCAGTACTTC. As protein: CASRAPGTYEQYF.

The CDR3 reads CASSYSGSDAYNEQFF. CDR3 bases: TGTGCCAGCAGTTACTCGGGGTCAGACGCCTACAATGAGCAGTTCTTC. The chain recombines TRBV6-5 with TRBJ2-1; the D is unclear. Germline values: CDR1 MNHEY, CDR2 SVGAGI. This CDR3 region has 16 residues. V dropped 0 bases and J dropped 2 bases, with 11 bases sitting between them.

The chain links TRBV6-5 to TRBJ2-6, with D possibly matching TRBD2 (5 bases). Trimming took 6 bases from V and 2 from J, leaving 17 bases between them. This CDR3 has 17 amino acids. CDR1 MNHEY and CDR2 SVGAGI come from the germline V gene. The CDR3 loop reads CASRPTLGKAGANVLTF. The CDR3 nucleotides read TGTGCCAGCAGGCCGACCCTCGGGAAGGCTGGGGCCAACGTCCTGACTTTC.

This clonotype was observed many times. The chain links TRBV6-1 to TRBJ2-5, with D tentatively TRBD1 (6 bases). The CDR3 loop spans 14 amino acids. V was pared by 4 bases and J by 5 bases, with 14 bases between. Germline V gives CDR1 MNHNS, CDR2 SASEGT. CDR3 bases: TGTGCCAGCAGTGGGGGCACAGGGATGGAGACCCAGTACTTC. It specifies CASSGGTGMETQYF.

This clonotype occurred a few times. The chain links TRBV3-1 to TRBJ1-4; no clear D. CDR3 size: 14 residues. V was clipped by 4 bases and J by 0 bases, with 6 bases between them. Germline V gene lookup returns CDR1 LGHDT and CDR2 YNNKEL (reference sequence). Here the CDR3 DNA reads TGTGCCAGCAGCCGTCAGACAACTAATGAAAAACTGTTTTTT. It encodes CASSRQTTNEKLFF.

The chain employs TRBV7-2 and TRBJ1-1; TRBD1 might be the D (5 bases). Between the trimmed V and J ends, which lost 3 bases and 3 bases, there was a span of 11 bases. The CDR3 loop spans 14 amino acids. Germline V gives CDR1 SGHTA, CDR2 FQGNSA. This CDR3 is CASSFPGPYTEAFF. In DNA form, the CDR3 reads TGTGCCAGCAGCTTTCCAGGGCCCTACACTGAAGCTTTCTTT. Full variable domain (missing parts from reference TRBV7-2 and TRBJ1-1): GAGVSQSPSNKVTEKGKDVELRCDPISGHTALYWYRQSLGQGLEFLIYFQGNSAPDKSGLPSDRFSAERTGGSVSTLTIQRTQQEDSAVYLCASSFPGPYTEAFFGQGTRLTVV.

The CDR3 here is CASSVGKPATNEKLFF. Written as DNA, the CDR3 is TGTGCCAGCAGCGTGGGAAAACCGGCAACTAATGAAAAACTGTTTTTT. The chain recombines TRBV9 with TRBJ1-4, with D unresolved. V was trimmed by 2 bases and J by 0 bases, leaving 11 bases between them. The CDR3 runs 16 residues. Germline loops: CDR1 SGDLS, CDR2 YYNGEE.

The rearrangement links TRBV6-5 to TRBJ1-2; D gene unclear. This CDR3 has 12 amino acids. Per germline, CDR1 MNHEY and CDR2 SVGAGI. Trimming took off 7 bases at V and 2 bases at J, with 8 bases between the two ends. CDR3 protein: CASTDGNYGYTF. The CDR3 DNA is TGTGCCAGCACGGACGGGAACTATGGCTACACCTTC.

The chain has TRBV6-5 and TRBJ2-7, with TRBD1 identical over 12 bases. V lost 6 bases to trimming and J lost 7 bases; unmatched junction nucleotides: 7. The CDR3 totals 14 residues. Germline V gives CDR1 MNHEY, CDR2 SVGAGI. The CDR3 DNA reads as TGTGCCAGCAGACCGGGACAGGGGGCGCGGGAGCAGTACTTC. It codes for CASRPGQGAREQYF.

This clonotype was detected ten times or more. The chain couples TRBV12-3 or TRBV12-4 to TRBJ1-1; D may be TRBD1 (5 bases). The CDR3 is 13 residues long. Trimming cost V 8 bases and J 11 bases, with 21 bases left between them. The CDR3 nucleotides read TGTGCCAGCCTTTTACGGCCCCAACCAGGGGCTTTCTTT. Protein product: CASLLRPQPGAFF.

This clonotype was found a few times. This chain uses TRBV5-1 with TRBJ2-7, with 11 bases identical to TRBD1. The V gene end was trimmed by 4 bases and the J gene end by 3 bases; junction bases not matched to a gene: 9. The CDR3 covers 16 residues. Germline V lookup: CDR1 SGHRS, CDR2 YFSETQ. The CDR3 sequence: CASSLGVGTGGYEQYF. CDR3 coding DNA: TGCGCCAGCAGCCTGGGAGTTGGGACAGGGGGCTACGAGCAGTACTTC.

The rearrangement links TRBV28 to TRBJ2-7, with D maybe TRBD1 (5 bases). Germline values: CDR1 MDHEN, CDR2 SYDVKM. The germline V and J ends were trimmed by 2 bases and 3 bases, with 11 bases remaining between them. This CDR3 is 14 amino acids long. The CDR3 DNA is TGTGCCAGCAGTTTAAGCGACAGAGTCTACGAGCAGTACGTC. This codes for CASSLSDRVYEQYV.

This rearrangement joins TRBV5-6 to TRBJ2-3; no definite D call. V shed 0 bases and J shed 1 base, with 9 bases lying between them. The CDR3 is 15 residues long. The germline V gene has CDR1 SGHDT and CDR2 YYEEEE. CDR3 coding DNA: TGTGCCAGCAGCTTGGTCATCGAGGGCACAGATACGCAGTATTTT. This translates into CASSLVIEGTDTQYF.

This sequence joins TRBV10-3 and TRBJ1-2; tentatively, D is TRBD1 (6 bases). The CDR3 sequence is 13 residues long. V lost 4 bases and J 4 bases, leaving 10 bases between the germline ends. Germline values: CDR1 ENHRY, CDR2 SYGVKD. CDR3 DNA: TGTGCCATCAGTGGAACAGGGTTCTATGGCTACACCTTC. Amino acid sequence: CAISGTGFYGYTF.